Listed here is a single TCR beta chain. Germline V gives CDR1 SEHNR, CDR2 FQNEAQ (reference sequence). The CDR3 is made up of 13 amino acids. The trim removed 11 bases at V and 1 base at J, leaving 4 bases unmatched. This sample was taken from a study of response to subunit inactivated influenza vaccine. TCRdb re-called the RT-PCR reads with MiXCR, one entry per CDR3 protein. The profile shows about 570,000 distinct CDR3 sequences, around 10% of them singletons. The same sample was also studied in work on T cells expressing NK-cell markers. That source notes: Libraries used 5'RACE template switching adding universal primer site and UMIs. With an anti-gamma-delta TCR antibody, sorting in several experiments was kept to alpha-beta TCR T cells.

The TCR comes from a man aged 45-60 years who received an inactivated influenza vaccine. This chain links TRBV7-9 with TRBJ2-2, with TRBD1 matching 7 bases. Material: PBMCs from blood, obtained on the day of vaccination. As DNA, the CDR3 is TGTGCCTCGGGGACAGAGAACACCGGGGAGCTGTTTTTT. Translated, it gives CASGTENTGELFF.